Each of the 19 T cell receptor beta chains below was sequenced from the same sample in a study of OX40 agonist ivuxolimab in advanced cancers. Assay: immunoSEQ multiplex PCR; the TCRdb copy retains only in-frame clones and omits some. The table shows about 31,000 clones, with 80% to 90% occurring only once. Material: CD4+ or CD8+ T cells sorted from blood, obtained in a trial of the OX40 agonist ivuxolimab. The receptors originated from an adult with an advanced solid tumor such as melanoma, head and neck, liver or kidney cancer.

This chain joins TRBV28 and TRBJ1-1, with no clear D. Germline V gives CDR1 MDHEN, CDR2 SYDVKM. CDR3 length: 15 amino acids. V lost 7 bases and J 4 bases, leaving 19 bases between the germline ends. CDR3 DNA: TGTGCCAGCACCAAGCCTGCCGCGGGGTCCACTGAAGCTTTCTTT. Its protein product is CASTKPAAGSTEAFF.

About this clone itself: A read error may produce the germline difference seen at one junction end. The chain carries TRBV9 and TRBJ1-2; no firm D call. This CDR3 comprises 13 residues. Germline CDR1 and CDR2: SGDLS and YYNGEE. The CDR3 protein is CASRGGVNNGYTF. The CDR3 DNA follows: TGTGCCAGCAGGGGTGGGGTTAACAATGGCTACACCTTC.

V usage is TRBV30 and J usage is TRBJ2-3; the D gene is possibly TRBD1 (10 bases). CDR1 is GTSNPN, CDR2 SVGIG, per germline (reference sequence). V was trimmed by 3 bases and J by 5 bases, leaving 18 bases between them. This CDR3 is built from 15 residues. The CDR3 region has the DNA TGTGCCTGGAGGGGACAGGGGACTAGCCTAGATACGCAGTATTTT. It specifies CAWRGQGTSLDTQYF. The variable domain in full, with the rest retrieved from reference TRBV30 and TRBJ2-3, is SQTIHQWPATLVQPVGSPLSLECTVEGTSNPNLYWYRQAAGRGLQLLFYSVGIGQISSEVPQNLSASRPQDRQFILSSKKLLLSDSGFYLCAWRGQGTSLDTQYFGPGTRLTVL.

J is TRBJ1-2 and V is TRBV11-2; the D is unclear. The germline V and J ends were trimmed by 6 bases and 1 base, with 18 bases remaining between them. The germline gives CDR1 SGHAT, CDR2 FQNNGV. The length of the CDR3 is 16 residues. The CDR3 DNA reads TGTGCCAGCAGAGCTAACCTCATGTCCCTTAACTATGGCTACACCTTC. As protein: CASRANLMSLNYGYTF.

The rearrangement links TRBV9 to TRBJ2-5; D tentatively reads TRBD1 or TRBD2 (5 bases each). Germline CDR1 is SGDLS and CDR2 is YYNGEE. The CDR3 sequence is 14 residues long. The germline V and J ends were trimmed by 7 bases and 5 bases, with 18 bases remaining between them. The CDR3 DNA is TGTGCCAGCGGCCCCCGGGACGGGGAGGAGACCCAGTACTTC. It translates to CASGPRDGEETQYF.

The chain recombines TRBV12-5 with TRBJ2-7; D is unresolved. Germline V lookup: CDR1 LGHNT, CDR2 FRNRAP. V was shortened by 2 bases and J by 0 bases, with 14 bases between the two germline ends. The CDR3 length is 16 residues. In DNA form, the CDR3 reads TGTGCTAGTGGTTTGATGTCTGCGCTGGGCTCCTACGAGCAGTACTTC. This sequence encodes CASGLMSALGSYEQYF.

This clone occurred once. The chain couples TRBV5-8 to TRBJ2-3; 14 nucleotides line up with TRBD2. The ends lost 4 bases at V and 2 bases at J; junction bases unmatched: 3. Germline lookup yields CDR1 SGHTS and CDR2 YDEGEE. The CDR3 runs to 16 residues. CDR3 sequence: CASSQGLAGATDTQYF. Written as DNA, the CDR3 is TGTGCCAGCAGCCAGGGACTAGCGGGAGCCACAGATACGCAGTATTTT.

The rearrangement uses TRBV7-2 and TRBJ1-2, with a weak D call TRBD1 (5 bases). Trimming stripped 7 bases from V and 6 bases from J, with 24 bases between. This CDR3 has 16 amino acids. CDR1 and CDR2 from the germline V gene are SGHTA and FQGNSA. This CDR3 is CASTLRGAGPLDGYTF. In DNA form, the CDR3 reads TGTGCCAGCACCCTAAGGGGCGCAGGCCCTTTGGATGGCTACACCTTC. The variable domain in full, completed from reference TRBV7-2 and TRBJ1-2, reads GAGVSQSPSNKVTEKGKDVELRCDPISGHTALYWYRQSLGQGLEFLIYFQGNSAPDKSGLPSDRFSAERTGGSVSTLTIQRTQQEDSAVYLCASTLRGAGPLDGYTFGSGTRLTVV.

This clone was observed a single time. The CDR3 sequence: CASSLAVEGLANVLTF. The CDR3 DNA reads as TGTGCCAGCAGCTTGGCTGTCGAGGGGTTGGCCAACGTCCTGACTTTC. The chain links TRBV5-4 to TRBJ2-6; D may correspond to TRBD1 or TRBD2 (5 bases each). Germline CDR1 SGHNT, CDR2 YYREEE (reference sequence). Trimming removed 0 bases at V and 6 bases at J, with 13 bases between. CDR3 length: 16 amino acids.

This rearrangement joins TRBV5-1 to TRBJ2-2; 7 bases map to TRBD1. Germline values: CDR1 SGHRS, CDR2 YFSETQ. V trimming: 4 bases; J trimming: 1 base; junction bases outside the gene matches: 10. The CDR3 has 17 amino acids. The CDR3, as DNA: TGCGCCAGCAGCAACAAACCGGGACAGATGAACACCGGGGAGCTGTTTTTT. Protein sequence: CASSNKPGQMNTGELFF.

This chain connects TRBV9 to TRBJ2-7, with D tentatively TRBD1 (6 bases). Germline CDR1 is SGDLS and CDR2 is YYNGEE. This CDR3 spans 14 amino acids. The germline V and J ends were trimmed by 0 bases and 4 bases, with 11 bases remaining between them. DNA for the CDR3: TGTGCCAGCAGCGTAGGGCCAGGGGAATACGAGCAGTACTTC. Translated: CASSVGPGEYEQYF. The full variable domain, in which reference TRBV9 and TRBJ2-7 provide the parts outside the CDR3, is DSGVTQTPKHLITATGQRVTLRCSPRSGDLSVYWYQQSLDQGLQFLIQYYNGEERAKGNILERFSAQQFPDLHSELNLSSLELGDSALYFCASSVGPGEYEQYFGPGTRLTVT.

The CDR3 DNA follows: TGTGCCAGTTGGGGGCCTCCCGGTACGCAGTATTTT. This codes for CASWGPPGTQYF. The chain joins TRBV19 to TRBJ2-3; TRBD1 is a possible D gene (6 bases). The ends were cut back, 8 bases at V and 8 bases at J, with 14 bases in the middle. Germline V CDR1 and CDR2: LNHDA, SQIVND (reference sequence). CDR3 length: 12 amino acids.

The CDR3: CASSFGTGLLDTQYF. In DNA, the CDR3 is TGTGCCAGCAGTTTCGGGACAGGGTTATTAGATACGCAGTATTTT. V and J are TRBV27 and TRBJ2-3, with 9 bases identical to TRBD1. There are 15 residues in the CDR3. The germline V gene encodes CDR1 MNHEY and CDR2 SMNVEV (reference sequence). V was clipped by 3 bases and J by 5 bases; unmatched bases: 6.

The rearrangement links TRBV6-5 to TRBJ1-1; D gene unclear. V shed 2 bases and J shed 6 bases, with 13 bases lying between them. This CDR3 has 14 residues. Germline V gene data show CDR1 as MNHEY and CDR2 as SVGAGI. CDR3 nucleotides: TGTGCCAGCAGTTACGCCAGTTTTGGCTCTGAAGCTTTCTTT. Protein sequence: CASSYASFGSEAFF.

This sequence joins TRBV2 and TRBJ1-3; 7 positions agree with TRBD1. V trimming: 7 bases; J trimming: 8 bases; junction bases outside the gene matches: 5. The CDR3 sequence is 12 residues long. From germline, CDR1 is SNHLY and CDR2 FYNNEI. The CDR3 spells CASTDRVDTIYF. CDR3 bases: TGTGCCAGCACCGACAGGGTTGACACCATATATTTT.

This chain connects TRBV27 to TRBJ2-3, with D perhaps TRBD1 (5 bases). Trimming shortened V by 3 bases and J by 0 bases, and 10 bases separated the two germline ends. Germline lookup yields CDR1 MNHEY and CDR2 SMNVEV (reference sequence). CDR3 size: 15 residues. As DNA, the CDR3 is TGTGCCAGCAGTTTTTTAAGGGGAAGCACAGATACGCAGTATTTT. It encodes CASSFLRGSTDTQYF.

The chain joins TRBV30 to TRBJ2-4; weak D call: TRBD1 (6 bases). The CDR3 has 18 residues. Germline values: CDR1 GTSNPN, CDR2 SVGIG (reference sequence). The germline V and J ends were trimmed by 0 bases and 0 bases, with 18 bases remaining between them. This CDR3 is CAWSVQGARSGAKNIQYF. As DNA, the CDR3 is TGTGCCTGGAGTGTACAGGGAGCCAGGAGTGGAGCCAAAAACATTCAGTACTTC.

This clone was observed a few times. The limits of the CDR3 on the DNA are not certain, so only TCRdb's listed CDR3 is given. CDR3 in amino acids: CASSAGQGTGKNCFF. V and J are TRBV21-1 and TRBJ1-4; the tabulated D call, TRBD1, remains unverified against the DNA. TRBV21-1 is recorded as a pseudogene. The CDR3 numbers 15 amino acids, ends counted.

This rearrangement joins TRBV27 to TRBJ1-1; no clear D. The CDR3 runs 13 residues. The germline V and J ends were trimmed by 1 base and 4 bases, with 7 bases remaining between them. Germline CDR1 MNHEY, CDR2 SMNVEV (reference sequence). The CDR3 DNA reads TGTGCCAGCAGTTTATGGGTGAGCACTGAAGCTTTCTTT. It translates to CASSLWVSTEAFF.